This T cell receptor (beta chain) derives from a study of cytomegalovirus exposure and HLA in healthy donors. Study context: Genetic ancestry analysis placed approximately 80% of the approximately 390 donors that were genotyped in the Caucasian-associated cluster.

General study results and limits: Across donors, most TCRs were seen rarely, yet some public ones were widespread. TCR beta V- and J-gene trimming, according to a later analysis, was linked to a missense DCLRE1C variant.

Both 60 Vbeta primers and 13 Jbeta primers went into the PCR. The data were produced by immunoSEQ multiplex PCR, yet TCRdb's version contains in-frame clones alone and is incomplete. The sample yields 85,000 to 130,000 clones, around 76% seen once. CDR1 is MNHNS, CDR2 SASEGT, per germline. The CDR3 extends over 14 amino acids. V was clipped by 5 bases and J by 10 bases; unmatched bases: 8. Regarding this clone: As yet, its antigen is unknown.

V and J are TRBV6-1 and TRBJ1-6, with TRBD1 matching over 7 bases. Sequenced sample: PBMCs. This receptor was obtained from a woman in her forties or fifties in good health and CMV-seropositive. The CDR3 nucleotides read TGTGCCAGCAGTAACCGACAGGGAAGGTCACCCCTCCACTTT. It yields the protein CASSNRQGRSPLHF.